This T cell receptor beta chain was profiled in a study of Graves' ophthalmopathy and Graves' hyperthyroidism (dated by TCRdb to between 2018 and 2020). Context from the whole study: Peripheral blood was collected at initial diagnosis, prior to any treatment. The study used signatures of the TCR beta repertoire to tell Graves' ophthalmopathy apart from Graves' hyperthyroidism and to predict which patients would progress to ophthalmopathy. In total, approximately 130 blood samples were TCR-sequenced: fewer than 50 ophthalmopathy, roughly 80 hyperthyroidism and about 17 hyperthyroidism-to-ophthalmopathy patients. To explore V-J signatures distinguishing ophthalmopathy from hyperthyroidism, a discovery set of 100 patients (roughly 45 ophthalmopathy, some 55 stable hyperthyroidism) was enrolled. For independent validation, a separate cohort was made up of 18 hyperthyroidism patients plus 17 patients who later progressed from hyperthyroidism to ophthalmopathy. In roughly 6 hyperthyroidism patients, T-cell repertoires of thyroid tissue and blood were compared. Once sampling was done, hyperthyroidism patients were given methimazole at a starting dose of 30 mg daily, while ophthalmopathy patients were given high-dose intravenous methylprednisolone. For training and testing, the 80 to 100 patients in the discovery cohort were randomly divided in a 7:3 ratio.

For CDR1 and CDR2, the germline V gene (reference sequence) lists LNHNV and YYDKDF. From its cysteine to its phenylalanine, the CDR3 spans 16 amino acids. The DNA shown is the 48-base CDR3, in frame from base 1. V loses 1 base at its end and J loses 0 bases; junction bases beyond the gene matches: 2. The ophthalmopathy patients had moderately to severely active disease, with a Clinical Activity Score of 3 or higher, a NOSPECS grade of 4 or higher, and a disease duration of less than 3 months. Anyone with other autoimmune diseases, uncontrolled infections, pregnancy or lactation was excluded from the study. Clinical symptoms, serum thyroxine, TRAb, thyroid ultrasound and orbital computed tomography formed the basis of the diagnosis. Using Ficoll-Paque density gradient centrifugation, PBMCs were isolated from 10 ml of fresh peripheral blood. Total RNA was extracted with Trizol reagent and quality-checked on an Agilent 2100 Bioanalyzer.

What the research found in general, with its limitations: In cross-validation, the 13-signature model distinguished ophthalmopathy from stable hyperthyroidism with nearly 90% sensitivity and 81% to 82% specificity, while in the test set the corresponding values were about 80% and 75%. Sample size was not predetermined statistically, and investigators were not blinded to group allocation. Most expanded thyroid clonotypes with a frequency above 0.001 also appeared in blood, which suggests that blood repertoires may reflect the immune response in the thyroid. In validation, the model predicted ophthalmopathy progression with more than 70% sensitivity and approximately 78% specificity; some 13 predicted patients were CT-confirmed with GO in a median of approximately 6.5 months.

Notes on this clonotype: Which antigen it targets is not known. The record has no base qualities; no much larger clone is one base away.

For repertoire sequencing, the TCR beta CDR3 regions were amplified from RNA transcripts. The first round of RT-PCR was done with HTBI primers and the Qiagen OneStep RT-PCR kit, and was followed by a second round of multiplex PCR, then size selection and purification. Sequencing of the libraries was carried out on an Illumina HiSeq2000 in paired-end mode with 100 bp reads. The original methods were these. Reads were processed with SOAPnuke, discarding reads with adapters, uncalled bases, mean Phred below 15, or no exact constant-primer or identifier match. COPE v1.2.5 was used to merge high-quality paired reads. Each unique nucleotide sequence was defined as a clonotype, and clonotypes were aligned to IMGT TRB V, D and J references with MiTCR v1.1. The analysis was limited to V-J combinations with a frequency above 0.0001, which together covered around 99% of the repertoires. A TCR clonal expansion and chaos score per V-J combination was defined as the ratio of F50 clonal expansion to chaos observed in the TCRdist matrix. Welch's t-statistics and random forest were used to reduce features to over ten V-J combinations, which were fed into a naive Bayes classifier. The Morisita-Horn index was used to measure how similar the thyroid and blood repertoires were. TCRdb ran its own pipeline on the public reads, namely fastp trimming at Q25 and MiXCR clone calling, and kept in-frame beta chains. Entries are consolidated by CDR3 protein sequence, retaining the most common genes and DNA. The V and J calls here are based on TCRdb, not the publication. In all, the sample holds under 250,000 distinct CDR3 sequences, and less than 30% of those were seen once. Around 9.8% of the sample belongs to the ten largest clones.

The specimen sequenced was peripheral blood. In this chain, TRBV15 is recombined with TRBJ2-7, and 11 junctional nucleotides match TRBD2. The clonotype was recovered from a man aged 50-59 years with Graves' ophthalmopathy. Donor details come from another sample of the same person, matched by shared clones. The CDR3 protein is CATSRGLAGTSYEQYF. The nucleotides are TGTGCCACCAGCAGAGGACTAGCGGGAACCTCCTACGAGCAGTACTTC.